The present T cell receptor (beta chain) was sequenced within a study of blood T cell repertoires in COVID-19. CDR3 size: 14 residues. The germline CDR1 and CDR2 sequences are SGHRS and YFSETQ. Trimming removed 7 bases at V and 2 bases at J, with 15 bases between. Assay: immunoSEQ multiplex PCR; the TCRdb copy retains only in-frame clones and omits some. The table has some 150,000 clones, more than 65% seen once; the top ten hold about 15%. The receptor's source is a man between 50 and 59 years old who had recovered from COVID-19. The chain is built from TRBV5-1 and TRBJ1-1; D is perhaps TRBD1 (5 bases). The material sequenced was PBMCs or T cells enriched from blood (not recorded which). The CDR3 here is CASASGTHNTEAFF. The DNA of the CDR3 is TGCGCCAGCGCATCCGGGACTCATAACACTGAAGCTTTCTTT.